This TCR beta chain was documented in a study of cytomegalovirus exposure and HLA in healthy donors. General observations from the study: Generally TCR sequences proved uncommon, though certain public TCRs appeared in numerous donors.

Of note for this clone: Its antigen is unidentified.

The primer mix had 60 Vbeta and 13 Jbeta primers. In the study's own analysis: Around 9.9 million shared chains were among the approximately 82 million unique TCR beta chains that a later analysis counted. The data were produced by immunoSEQ multiplex PCR, yet TCRdb's version contains in-frame clones alone and is incomplete. D and trimming were read from the DNA, whereas the V and J calls and clone size are those reported in that table. This table holds 150,000 to 200,000 clones, about four fifths found once. Germline trimming cut 5 bases from V and 7 bases from J; bases unmatched to any gene: 8. The CDR3 runs to 14 residues. From germline, CDR1 is GTSNPN and CDR2 SVGIG (reference sequence).

The receptor's source is a man in his forties in good health and CMV-seronegative. Sequencing input: PBMCs. This chain joins TRBV30 and TRBJ1-6, with TRBD1 matching 7 bases. The CDR3 loop reads CAWGQVIPNSPLHF. The CDR3 bases are TGTGCCTGGGGACAGGTTATTCCCAATTCACCCCTCCACTTT.